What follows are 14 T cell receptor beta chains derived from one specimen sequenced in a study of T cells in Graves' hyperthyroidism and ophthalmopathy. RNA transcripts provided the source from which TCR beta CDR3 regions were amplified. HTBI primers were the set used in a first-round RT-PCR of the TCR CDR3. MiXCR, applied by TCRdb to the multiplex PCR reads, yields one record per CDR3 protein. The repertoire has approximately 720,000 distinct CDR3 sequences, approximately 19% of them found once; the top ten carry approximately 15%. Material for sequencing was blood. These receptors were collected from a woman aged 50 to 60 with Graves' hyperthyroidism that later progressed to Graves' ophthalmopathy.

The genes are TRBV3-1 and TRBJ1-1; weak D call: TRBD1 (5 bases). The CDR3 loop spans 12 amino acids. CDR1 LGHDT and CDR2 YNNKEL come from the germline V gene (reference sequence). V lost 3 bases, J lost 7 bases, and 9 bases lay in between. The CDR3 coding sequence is TGTGCCAGCAGCCAGGGGACCCATGAAGCTTTCTTT. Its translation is CASSQGTHEAFF.

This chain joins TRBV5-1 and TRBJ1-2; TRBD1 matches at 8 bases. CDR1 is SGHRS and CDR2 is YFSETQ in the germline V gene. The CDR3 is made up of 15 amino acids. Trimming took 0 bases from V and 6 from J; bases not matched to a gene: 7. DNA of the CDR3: TGCGCCAGCAGCTTGGAGGCAGGGGGCGTTAATGGCTACACCTTC. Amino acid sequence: CASSLEAGGVNGYTF. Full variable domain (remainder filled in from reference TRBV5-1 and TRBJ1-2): KAGVTQTPRYLIKTRGQQVTLSCSPISGHRSVSWYQQTPGQGLQFLFEYFSETQRNKGNFPGRFSGRQFSNSRSEMNVSTLELGDSALYLCASSLEAGGVNGYTFGSGTRLTVV.

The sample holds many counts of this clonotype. CDR3 protein: CASSLLAGRTPKNIQYF. CDR3 coding DNA: TGCGCCAGCAGCTTATTGGCAGGGCGTACTCCCAAAAACATTCAGTACTTC. This chain joins TRBV5-1 and TRBJ2-4, with D possibly TRBD1 on 5 matching bases. CDR3 size: 17 residues. CDR1 SGHRS and CDR2 YFSETQ come from the germline V gene. Trimming removed 2 bases at V and 2 bases at J, with 17 bases between.

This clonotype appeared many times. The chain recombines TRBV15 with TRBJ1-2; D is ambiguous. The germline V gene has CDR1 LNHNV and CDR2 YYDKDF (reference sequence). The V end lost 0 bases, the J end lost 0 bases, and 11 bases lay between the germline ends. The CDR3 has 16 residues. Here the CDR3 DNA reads TGTGCCACCAGCAGAGACTCCGGACGCTCTAACTATGGCTACACCTTC. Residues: CATSRDSGRSNYGYTF.

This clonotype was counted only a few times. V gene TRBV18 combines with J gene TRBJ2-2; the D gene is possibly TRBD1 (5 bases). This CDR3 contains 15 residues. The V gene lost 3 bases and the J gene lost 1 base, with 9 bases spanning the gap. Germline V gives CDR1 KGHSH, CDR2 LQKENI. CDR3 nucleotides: TGTGCCAGCTCACCTGTGACAGAGAACACCGGGGAGCTGTTTTTT. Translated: CASSPVTENTGELFF.

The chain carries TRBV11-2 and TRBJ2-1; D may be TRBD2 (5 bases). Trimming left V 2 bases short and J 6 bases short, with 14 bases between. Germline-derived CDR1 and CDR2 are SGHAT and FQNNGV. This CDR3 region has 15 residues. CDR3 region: CASSLFAGGSNEQFF. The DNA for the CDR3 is TGTGCCAGCAGCTTATTTGCAGGAGGTAGCAATGAGCAGTTCTTC.

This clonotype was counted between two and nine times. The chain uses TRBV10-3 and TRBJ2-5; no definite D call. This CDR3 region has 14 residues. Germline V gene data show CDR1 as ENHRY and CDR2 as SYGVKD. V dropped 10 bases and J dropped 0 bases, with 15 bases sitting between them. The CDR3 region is CATGDDLYQETQYF. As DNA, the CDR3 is TGTGCCACAGGTGATGATCTATACCAAGAGACCCAGTACTTC.

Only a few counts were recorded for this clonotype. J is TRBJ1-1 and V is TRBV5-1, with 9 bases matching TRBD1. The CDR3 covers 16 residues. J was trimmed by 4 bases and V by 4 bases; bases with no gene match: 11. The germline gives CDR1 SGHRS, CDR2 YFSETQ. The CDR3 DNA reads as TGCGCCAGCAGCCCGACGGGACAGGGCAGAAGCACTGAAGCTTTCTTT. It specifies CASSPTGQGRSTEAFF.

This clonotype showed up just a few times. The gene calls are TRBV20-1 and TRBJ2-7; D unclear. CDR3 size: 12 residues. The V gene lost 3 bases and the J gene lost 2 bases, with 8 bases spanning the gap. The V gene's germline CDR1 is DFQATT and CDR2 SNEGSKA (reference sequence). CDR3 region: CSASSVTYEQYF. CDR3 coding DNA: TGCAGTGCTAGCTCAGTAACCTACGAGCAGTACTTC.

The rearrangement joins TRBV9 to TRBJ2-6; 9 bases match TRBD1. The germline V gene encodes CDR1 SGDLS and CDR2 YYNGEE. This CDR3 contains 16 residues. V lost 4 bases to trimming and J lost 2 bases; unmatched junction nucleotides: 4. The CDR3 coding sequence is TGTGCCAGCAGCCGGGACAGGGAAACTGGGGCCAACGTCCTGACTTTC. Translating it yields CASSRDRETGANVLTF.

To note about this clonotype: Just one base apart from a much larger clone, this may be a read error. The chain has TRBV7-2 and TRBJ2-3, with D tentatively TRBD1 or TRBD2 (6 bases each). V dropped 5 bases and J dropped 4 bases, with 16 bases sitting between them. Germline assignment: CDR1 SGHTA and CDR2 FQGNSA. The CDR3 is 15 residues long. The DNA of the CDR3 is TGTGCCAGCAGCGCACAGGGACTTTGGGCAGATACGCAGTATTTT. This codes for CASSAQGLWADTQYF.

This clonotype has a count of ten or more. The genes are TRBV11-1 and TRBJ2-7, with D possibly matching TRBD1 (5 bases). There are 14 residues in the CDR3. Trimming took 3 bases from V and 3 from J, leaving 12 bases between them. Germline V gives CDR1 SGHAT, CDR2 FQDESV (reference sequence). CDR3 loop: CASSLDNVYYEQYF. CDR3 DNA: TGTGCCAGCAGCTTGGACAACGTCTACTACGAGCAGTACTTC.

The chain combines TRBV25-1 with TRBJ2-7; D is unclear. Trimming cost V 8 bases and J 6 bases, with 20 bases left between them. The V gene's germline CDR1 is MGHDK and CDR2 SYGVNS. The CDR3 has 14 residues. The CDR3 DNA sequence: TGTGCCAGCGCCCATCTGGGTCGAGCGCGCGAGCAGTACTTC. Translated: CASAHLGRAREQYF.

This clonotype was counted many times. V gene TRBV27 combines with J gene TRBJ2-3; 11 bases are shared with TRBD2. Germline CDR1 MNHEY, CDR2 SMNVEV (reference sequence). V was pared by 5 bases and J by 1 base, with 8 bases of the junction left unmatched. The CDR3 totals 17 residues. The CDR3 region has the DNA TGTGCCAGCAGTCCACTCTTAGCGGGGGGGCGCACAGATACGCAGTATTTT. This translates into CASSPLLAGGRTDTQYF.